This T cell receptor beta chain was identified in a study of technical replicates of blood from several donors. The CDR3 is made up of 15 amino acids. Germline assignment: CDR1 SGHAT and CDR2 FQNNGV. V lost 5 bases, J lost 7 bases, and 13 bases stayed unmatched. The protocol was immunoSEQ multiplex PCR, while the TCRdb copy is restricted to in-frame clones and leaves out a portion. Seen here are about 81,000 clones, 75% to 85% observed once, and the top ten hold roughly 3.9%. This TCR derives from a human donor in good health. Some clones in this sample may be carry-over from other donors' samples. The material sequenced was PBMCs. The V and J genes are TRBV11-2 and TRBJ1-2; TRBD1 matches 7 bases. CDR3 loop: CASSQGQTSFFGYTF. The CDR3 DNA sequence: TGTGCCAGCAGCCAGGGACAGACCTCCTTCTTTGGCTACACCTTC.